Shown below are 29 T cell receptor beta chains from a single sample sequenced in a study of control samples from healthy donors and cancer patients (dated by TCRdb to 2018 to 2020). The library came from the immunoSEQ multiplex PCR assay. TCRdb stores this immuneACCESS table with in-frame sequences only. Part of the clones is absent; in the studies checked, under half of the shortfall reflects unresolved V genes, and no reason is known for the rest. The sample table holds some 130,000 clones, of which roughly 92% were seen once. Approximately 10% of the sample rests with the top ten. Sample: blood. The receptors shown here come from a man aged 30 to 45 in good health.

This chain links TRBV30 with TRBJ2-3, with 7 bases matching TRBD2. This CDR3 spans 14 amino acids. Germline V gene data show CDR1 as GTSNPN and CDR2 as SVGIG (reference sequence). The V segment lost 0 bases and the J segment 5 bases; nucleotides outside the gene matches: 5. This chain's CDR3 is CAWSVRLAVDTQYF. The CDR3 DNA sequence: TGTGCCTGGAGTGTACGGCTAGCGGTAGATACGCAGTATTTT. The full variable domain, in which reference TRBV30 and TRBJ2-3 provide the parts outside the CDR3, is SQTIHQWPATLVQPVGSPLSLECTVEGTSNPNLYWYRQAAGRGLQLLFYSVGIGQISSEVPQNLSASRPQDRQFILSSKKLLLSDSGFYLCAWSVRLAVDTQYFGPGTRLTVL.

V is TRBV28 and J is TRBJ1-2, with 7 bases that match TRBD1. CDR1 and CDR2 (germline): MDHEN, SYDVKM. The ends lost 3 bases at V and 8 bases at J; junction bases unmatched: 9. This CDR3 region has 14 residues. This CDR3 is CASSFYRGAGGYTF. The CDR3 DNA is TGTGCCAGCAGTTTTTACAGGGGCGCAGGGGGCTACACCTTC.

This sequence joins TRBV27 and TRBJ1-6; possibly TRBD1 for D (5 bases). This CDR3 spans 13 amino acids. V was pared by 4 bases and J by 6 bases, with 7 bases between. The germline gives CDR1 MNHEY, CDR2 SMNVEV (reference sequence). CDR3 DNA sequence: TGTGCCAGCAGTTCGACAGCTAATTCACCCCTCCACTTT. It specifies CASSSTANSPLHF.

The gene calls are TRBV18 and TRBJ1-2; D is perhaps TRBD1 (5 bases). Germline assignment: CDR1 KGHSH and CDR2 LQKENI. The CDR3 consists of 14 residues. Trimming took 0 bases from V and 0 from J, leaving 5 bases between them. Written as DNA, the CDR3 is TGTGCCAGCTCACCACCGACAGCTAACTATGGCTACACCTTC. It specifies CASSPPTANYGYTF. Using reference TRBV18 and TRBJ1-2 for the parts outside the CDR3, the full variable domain is NAGVMQNPRHLVRRRGQEARLRCSPMKGHSHVYWYRQLPEEGLKFMVYLQKENIIDESGMPKERFSAEFPKEGPSILRIQQVVRGDSAAYFCASSPPTANYGYTFGSGTRLTVV.

The CDR3 bases are TGTGCCAGCAGTCGGACAGGGGCAAGCAATCAGCCCCAGCATTTT. As protein: CASSRTGASNQPQHF. V usage is TRBV28 and J usage is TRBJ1-5; 9 bases agree with TRBD1. With 5 bases clipped from V and 1 base from J, the junction kept 3 bases outside the gene matches. The CDR3 has 15 amino acids. CDR1 and CDR2 (germline): MDHEN, SYDVKM.

V usage is TRBV11-3 and J usage is TRBJ2-2, with 11 positions matching TRBD1. Losses at the gene ends were 3 bases for V and 5 bases for J; bases not matched to a gene: 8. The CDR3 consists of 17 residues. Germline lookup yields CDR1 SGHNT and CDR2 YENEEA. CDR3 in amino acids: CASSLRSGTGGTGELFF. The CDR3 DNA sequence: TGTGCCAGCAGCTTGCGATCCGGGACAGGGGGGACCGGGGAGCTGTTTTTT.

The chain couples TRBV21-1 to TRBJ2-7; the D call TRBD2 from the table was never checked on the DNA. TRBV21-1 is a documented pseudogene. The CDR3 is 22 residues long. Here the CDR3 DNA reads TGTGCCAGCAGCAAACGAAACGAAAGAGACAAGCCGGCGGGAGGAAGCTCCTACGAGCAGTACTTC. Translated, it gives CASSKRNERDKPAGGSSYEQYF.

The chain has TRBV29-1 and TRBJ1-1; a possible D gene is TRBD1 (6 bases). V was shortened by 7 bases and J by 4 bases, with 16 bases between the two germline ends. The germline V gene has CDR1 SQVTM and CDR2 ANQGSEA. The length of the CDR3 is 13 residues. This CDR3 reads CSGLQGVGTEAFF. The CDR3 nucleotides are TGCAGCGGACTACAGGGAGTAGGCACTGAAGCTTTCTTT.

The chain has TRBV7-9 and TRBJ2-7; 14 bases are a match to TRBD2. In germline, CDR1 is SEHNR, CDR2 FQNEAQ (reference sequence). CDR3 length: 15 residues. The trim removed 5 bases at V and 4 bases at J, leaving 4 bases unmatched. CDR3 nucleotides: TGTGCCAGCAGCGGTCGGACTAGCGGGAGGTACGAGCAGTACTTC. It translates to CASSGRTSGRYEQYF.

The chain couples TRBV6-5 to TRBJ2-4, with D perhaps matching TRBD1 or TRBD2 (5 bases each). The CDR3 has 12 residues. From germline, CDR1 is MNHEY and CDR2 SVGAGI. V lost 6 bases, J lost 8 bases, and 11 bases lay in between. CDR3 sequence (DNA): TGTGCCAGCAGGACCCGGGACGACATTCAGTACTTC. Translation: CASRTRDDIQYF.

The chain has TRBV13 and TRBJ1-1, with D unresolved. The CDR3 contains 15 residues. Trimming removed 0 bases from V and 3 bases from J, with 11 bases in between. The germline V gene has CDR1 PRHDT and CDR2 FYEKMQ (reference sequence). CDR3 in amino acids: CASSLGQRKYTEAFF. The CDR3 coding sequence is TGTGCCAGCAGCTTAGGTCAGAGAAAGTACACTGAAGCTTTCTTT.

CDR3 in amino acids: CASSLEESSYNEQFF. CDR3 nucleotides: TGTGCCAGCAGCCTCGAAGAGAGCTCCTACAATGAGCAGTTCTTC. V is TRBV27 and J is TRBJ2-1, with D uncertain. V was clipped by 6 bases and J by 0 bases, with 12 bases between them. The CDR3 length is 15 residues. Germline assignment: CDR1 MNHEY and CDR2 SMNVEV (reference sequence).

This clone was recorded once. This rearrangement joins TRBV4-2 to TRBJ2-2; D uncertain. V lost 1 base and J 6 bases, leaving 9 bases between the germline ends. The CDR3 contains 14 residues. The germline V gene has CDR1 LGHNA and CDR2 YNFKEQ. CDR3 in amino acids: CASSQGYGPGELFF. CDR3 bases: TGTGCCAGCAGCCAAGGATACGGGCCCGGGGAGCTGTTTTTT.

The chain employs TRBV7-2 and TRBJ1-4, with D possibly matching TRBD1 (6 bases). The CDR3 has 12 residues. The germline gives CDR1 SGHTA, CDR2 FQGNSA. V was shortened by 3 bases and J by 7 bases, with 6 bases between the two germline ends. CDR3 loop: CASSLDSEKLFF. The CDR3 nucleotides read TGTGCCAGCAGCTTGGACAGTGAAAAACTGTTTTTT.

The rearrangement links TRBV24-1 to TRBJ2-1, with 11 bases matching TRBD2. The trim removed 4 bases at V and 5 bases at J, leaving 9 bases unmatched. Germline V gene data show CDR1 as KGHDR and CDR2 as SFDVKD. The CDR3 totals 17 residues. This CDR3 reads CATSDYGTGLADNEQFF. The CDR3 nucleotides read TGTGCCACCAGTGACTACGGAACGGGACTAGCGGACAATGAGCAGTTCTTC.

This sequence joins TRBV5-4 and TRBJ2-5, with 11 bases aligning to TRBD2. Germline V gives CDR1 SGHNT, CDR2 YYREEE (reference sequence). The junction had 8 bases not matched to a gene; V was cut back by 4 bases and J by 9 bases. The CDR3 totals 14 residues. This CDR3 reads CASSLTSGNSAQYF. The CDR3 region has the DNA TGTGCCAGCAGCCTGACTAGCGGGAATTCGGCCCAGTACTTC.

The chain uses TRBV14 and TRBJ2-1; unclear D gene. The germline V gene has CDR1 SGHDN and CDR2 FVKESK. Trimming pared 0 bases from V and 8 bases from J, leaving 14 bases between. The CDR3 has 15 residues. CDR3 sequence: CASSQDFRLPDEQFF. The CDR3 region has the DNA TGTGCCAGCAGCCAAGACTTCCGGCTGCCAGATGAGCAGTTCTTC.

This chain connects TRBV6-5 to TRBJ1-4, with 8 bases fitting TRBD1. V was clipped by 6 bases and J by 7 bases; unmatched bases: 7. This CDR3 is built from 14 residues. Germline assignment: CDR1 MNHEY and CDR2 SVGAGI. The CDR3 reads CASRGTGGFEKLFF. The CDR3 nucleotides are TGTGCCAGCAGGGGGACAGGAGGGTTTGAAAAACTGTTTTTT.

The chain carries TRBV7-8 and TRBJ2-1, with 8 nucleotides matching TRBD2. CDR1 SGHVS and CDR2 FQNEAQ come from the germline V gene. The CDR3 is made up of 14 amino acids. The trim removed 6 bases at V and 8 bases at J, leaving 9 bases unmatched. This CDR3 is CASRYSGSWDEQFF. The CDR3 coding sequence is TGTGCCAGCAGGTACAGCGGGAGTTGGGATGAGCAGTTCTTC.

The chain recombines TRBV19 with TRBJ2-3; D is possibly TRBD2 (6 bases). Germline lookup yields CDR1 LNHDA and CDR2 SQIVND (reference sequence). Trimming cost V 5 bases and J 1 base, with 10 bases left between them. The CDR3 contains 14 residues. The CDR3 nucleotides read TGTGCCAGTAGTGGGCCTAGCGGCACAGATACGCAGTATTTT. Protein product: CASSGPSGTDTQYF. Full variable domain (remainder filled in from reference TRBV19 and TRBJ2-3): DGGITQSPKYLFRKEGQNVTLSCEQNLNHDAMYWYRQDPGQGLRLIYYSQIVNDFQKGDIAEGYSVSREKKESFPLTVTSAQKNPTAFYLCASSGPSGTDTQYFGPGTRLTVL.

V and J are TRBV30 and TRBJ1-3; D gene unclear. The CDR3 is made up of 12 amino acids. The germline CDR1 and CDR2 sequences are GTSNPN and SVGIG (reference sequence). Trimming removed 2 bases at V and 4 bases at J, with 6 bases between. The CDR3 DNA sequence: TGTGCCTGGAGTTGGCAAGGAAACACCATATATTTT. Its translation: CAWSWQGNTIYF.

V is TRBV10-3 and J is TRBJ1-3, with TRBD1 identical over 7 bases. The J segment lost 0 bases and the V segment lost 2 bases, leaving 7 bases of the junction unmatched. The V gene's germline CDR1 is ENHRY and CDR2 SYGVKD. The CDR3 loop spans 17 amino acids. The DNA of the CDR3 is TGTGCCATCAGTGAGAGGGACAGACTAAGCTCTGGAAACACCATATATTTT. Encoded protein: CAISERDRLSSGNTIYF.

The J gene is TRBJ2-7, the V gene TRBV6-1; TRBD1 matches at 9 bases. The CDR3 is 13 residues long. Germline V lookup: CDR1 MNHNS, CDR2 SASEGT. Trimming removed 3 bases from V and 12 bases from J; junction bases left unmatched: 9. The CDR3 region is CASSDGYRDRAYF. CDR3 nucleotides: TGTGCCAGCAGTGATGGATACCGGGACAGGGCGTACTTC.

This sequence joins TRBV30 and TRBJ2-5; the D gene is possibly TRBD1 (5 bases). The V and J ends lost 1 base and 1 base respectively, with 10 bases between them. CDR1 is GTSNPN and CDR2 is SVGIG in the germline V gene (reference sequence). The CDR3 extends over 14 amino acids. The CDR3 DNA follows: TGTGCCTGGAGTGAGTACAGGTTCCAAGAGACCCAGTACTTC. Protein sequence: CAWSEYRFQETQYF.

V and J are TRBV25-1 and TRBJ1-2; no clear D gene. The germline gives CDR1 MGHDK, CDR2 SYGVNS. V was clipped by 6 bases and J by 0 bases, with 11 bases between them. This CDR3 has 14 residues. CDR3 loop: CASREDGSNYGYTF. The CDR3 coding sequence is TGTGCCAGCAGAGAGGACGGATCTAACTATGGCTACACCTTC.

This chain uses TRBV7-3 with TRBJ2-7; no firm D call. Trimming took off 4 bases at V and 3 bases at J, with 16 bases between the two ends. CDR3 length: 15 residues. CDR1 SGHTA and CDR2 FQGTGA come from the germline V gene. CDR3 nucleotide sequence: TGTGCCAGCAGCTCGTCCGGGTCAATTCTCTACGAGCAGTACTTC. This translates into CASSSSGSILYEQYF.

As concerns this clone: The same CDR3 can be traced to other DNA sequences in this sample. The chain recombines TRBV12-3 or TRBV12-4 with TRBJ2-2; D gene ambiguous. Trimming cost V 3 bases and J 4 bases, with 6 bases left between them. The CDR3 totals 13 residues. The CDR3 is CASSLRATGELFF. The DNA of the CDR3 is TGTGCCAGCAGTTTGCGCGCCACCGGGGAGCTGTTTTTT.

The genes are TRBV7-9 and TRBJ1-1; 7 bases agree with TRBD1. This CDR3 is built from 14 residues. Germline CDR1 is SEHNR and CDR2 is FQNEAQ (reference sequence). V lost 2 bases and J lost 5; bases outside the gene matches: 5. The CDR3 nucleotides read TGTGCCAGCAGCTTAAAGGGGGCTGGGACTGAAGCTTTCTTT. It is translated as CASSLKGAGTEAFF.

This clone was observed once. The V call is TRBV4-1, the J call TRBJ2-1; no firm D call. Germline V gene lookup returns CDR1 MGHRA and CDR2 YSYEKL. The CDR3 length is 12 residues. V lost 0 bases to trimming and J lost 7 bases, with 4 bases between them. The CDR3 DNA sequence: TGCGCCAGCAGCCAAGAGTGGAATGAGCAGTTCTTC. Encoded protein: CASSQEWNEQFF.